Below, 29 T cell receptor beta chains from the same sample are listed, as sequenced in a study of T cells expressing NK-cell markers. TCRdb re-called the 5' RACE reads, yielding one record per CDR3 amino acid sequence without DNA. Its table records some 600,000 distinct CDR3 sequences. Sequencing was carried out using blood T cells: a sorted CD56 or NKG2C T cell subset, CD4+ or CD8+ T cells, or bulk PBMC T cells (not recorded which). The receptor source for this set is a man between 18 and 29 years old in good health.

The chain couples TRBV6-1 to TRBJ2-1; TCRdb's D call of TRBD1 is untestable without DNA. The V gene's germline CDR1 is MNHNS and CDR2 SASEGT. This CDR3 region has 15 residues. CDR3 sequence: CASKIRDSSYNEQFF.

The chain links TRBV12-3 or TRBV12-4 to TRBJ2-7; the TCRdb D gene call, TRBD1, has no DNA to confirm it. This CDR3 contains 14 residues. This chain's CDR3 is CASSRRDRGSEQYF.

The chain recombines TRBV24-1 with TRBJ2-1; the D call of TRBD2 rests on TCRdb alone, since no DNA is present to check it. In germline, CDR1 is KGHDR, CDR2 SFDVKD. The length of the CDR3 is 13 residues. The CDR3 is CATTAGGPGEQFF.

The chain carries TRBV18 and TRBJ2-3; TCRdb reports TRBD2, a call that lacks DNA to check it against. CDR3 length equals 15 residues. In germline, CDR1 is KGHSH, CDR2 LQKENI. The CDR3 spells CASSPERDLTDTQYF.

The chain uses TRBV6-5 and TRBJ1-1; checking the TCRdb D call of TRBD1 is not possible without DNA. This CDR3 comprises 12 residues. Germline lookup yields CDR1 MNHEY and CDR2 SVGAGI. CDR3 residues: CSTLGENTEAFF.

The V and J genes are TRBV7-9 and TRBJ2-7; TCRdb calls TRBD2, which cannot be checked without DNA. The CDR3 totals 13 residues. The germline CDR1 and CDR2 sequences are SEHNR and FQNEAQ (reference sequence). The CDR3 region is CASSSLSGSEQYF.

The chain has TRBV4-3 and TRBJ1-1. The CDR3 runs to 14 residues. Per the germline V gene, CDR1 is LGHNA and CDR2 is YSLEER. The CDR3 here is CASSRGFGYTEAFF.

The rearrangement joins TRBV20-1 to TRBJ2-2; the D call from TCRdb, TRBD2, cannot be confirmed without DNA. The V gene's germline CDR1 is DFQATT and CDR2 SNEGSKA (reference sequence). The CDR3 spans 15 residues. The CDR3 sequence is CSAPEAGGPIGELFF.

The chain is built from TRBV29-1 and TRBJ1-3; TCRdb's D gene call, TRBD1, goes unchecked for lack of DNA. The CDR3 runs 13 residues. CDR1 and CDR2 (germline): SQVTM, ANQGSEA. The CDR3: CSAHRGSGNTIYF.

The CDR3 spells CASSSSTGAGELFF. The chain couples TRBV7-9 to TRBJ2-2; TCRdb's D gene call, TRBD1, goes unchecked for lack of DNA. Germline V lookup: CDR1 SEHNR, CDR2 FQNEAQ (reference sequence). This CDR3 is 14 amino acids long.

CDR3 sequence: CASSLRQGGNEQFF. V usage is TRBV5-5 and J usage is TRBJ2-1; TCRdb names TRBD1, which stays unverified in the absence of DNA. The CDR3 spans 14 residues. Germline CDR1 is SGHKS and CDR2 is YYEKEE (reference sequence). The whole variable domain, remainder taken from reference TRBV5-5 and TRBJ2-1, is DAGVTQSPTHLIKTRGQQVTLRCSPISGHKSVSWYQQVLGQGPQFIFQYYEKEERGRGNFPDRFSARQFPNYSSELNVNALLLGDSALYLCASSLRQGGNEQFFGPGTRLTVL.

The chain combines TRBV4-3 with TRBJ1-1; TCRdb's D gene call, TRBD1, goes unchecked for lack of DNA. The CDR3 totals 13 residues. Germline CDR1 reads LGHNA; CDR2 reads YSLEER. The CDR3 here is CASSGTGVQTAFF.

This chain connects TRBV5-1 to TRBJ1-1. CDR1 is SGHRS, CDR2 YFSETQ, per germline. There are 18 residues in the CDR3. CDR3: CASSLGVGKNRLNTEAFF.

The CDR3 spells CATSDLPLSLGGELFF. The chain couples TRBV24-1 to TRBJ2-2; with no DNA, the TCRdb D assignment of TRBD1 cannot be verified. The V gene's germline CDR1 is KGHDR and CDR2 SFDVKD. The CDR3 runs 16 residues.

The CDR3 reads CASSLPPYSNQPQHF. The rearrangement joins TRBV12-3 or TRBV12-4 to TRBJ1-5; TCRdb reports TRBD1, a call that lacks DNA to check it against. The CDR3 consists of 15 residues.

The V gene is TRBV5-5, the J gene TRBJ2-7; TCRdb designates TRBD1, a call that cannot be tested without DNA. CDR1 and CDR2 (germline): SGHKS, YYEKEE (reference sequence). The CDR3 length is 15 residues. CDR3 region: CASSLEGLSSYEQYF. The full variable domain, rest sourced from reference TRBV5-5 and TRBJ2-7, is DAGVTQSPTHLIKTRGQQVTLRCSPISGHKSVSWYQQVLGQGPQFIFQYYEKEERGRGNFPDRFSARQFPNYSSELNVNALLLGDSALYLCASSLEGLSSYEQYFGPGTRLTVT.

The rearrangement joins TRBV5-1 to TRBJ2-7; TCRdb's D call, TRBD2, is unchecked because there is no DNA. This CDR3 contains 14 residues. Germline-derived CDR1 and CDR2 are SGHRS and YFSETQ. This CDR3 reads CASSWAAGESEQYF.

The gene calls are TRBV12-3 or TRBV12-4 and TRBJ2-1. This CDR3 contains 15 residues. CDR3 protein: CASSQWGLTYNEQFF.

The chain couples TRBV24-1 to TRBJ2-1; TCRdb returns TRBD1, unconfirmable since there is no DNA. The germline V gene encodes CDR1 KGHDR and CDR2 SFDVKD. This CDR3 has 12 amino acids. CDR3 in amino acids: CATRDPLGEQFF.

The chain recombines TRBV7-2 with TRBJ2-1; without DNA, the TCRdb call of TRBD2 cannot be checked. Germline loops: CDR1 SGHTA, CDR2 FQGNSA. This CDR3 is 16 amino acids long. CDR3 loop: CASSSVARGSWFEQFF.

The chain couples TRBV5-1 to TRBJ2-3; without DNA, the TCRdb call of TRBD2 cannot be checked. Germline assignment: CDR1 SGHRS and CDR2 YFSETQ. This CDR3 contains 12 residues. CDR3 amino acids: CASGRDADTQYF.

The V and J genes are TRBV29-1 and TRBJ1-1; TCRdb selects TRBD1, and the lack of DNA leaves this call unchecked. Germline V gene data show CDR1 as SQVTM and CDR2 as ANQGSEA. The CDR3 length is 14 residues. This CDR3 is CSGRPGGMNTEAFF.

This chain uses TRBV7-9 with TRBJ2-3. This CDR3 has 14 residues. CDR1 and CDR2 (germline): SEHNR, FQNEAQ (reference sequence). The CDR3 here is CASAGPASTDTQYF.

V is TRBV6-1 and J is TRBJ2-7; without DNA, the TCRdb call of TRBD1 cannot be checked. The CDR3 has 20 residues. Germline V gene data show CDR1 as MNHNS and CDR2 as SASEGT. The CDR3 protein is CASMKQPRPSMAGGQHEQYF.

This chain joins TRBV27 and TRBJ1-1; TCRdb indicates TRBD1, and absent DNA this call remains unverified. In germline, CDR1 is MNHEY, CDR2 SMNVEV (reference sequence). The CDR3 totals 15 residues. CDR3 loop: CASSLLGQGGTEAFF.

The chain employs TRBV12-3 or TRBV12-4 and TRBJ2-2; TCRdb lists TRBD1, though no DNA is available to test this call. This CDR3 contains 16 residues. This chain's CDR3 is CASRSHRDRGSGELFF.

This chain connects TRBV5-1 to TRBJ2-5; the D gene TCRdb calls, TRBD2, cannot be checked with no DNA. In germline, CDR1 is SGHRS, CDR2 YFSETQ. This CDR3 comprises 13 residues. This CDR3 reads CASSAAGVGAWYF.

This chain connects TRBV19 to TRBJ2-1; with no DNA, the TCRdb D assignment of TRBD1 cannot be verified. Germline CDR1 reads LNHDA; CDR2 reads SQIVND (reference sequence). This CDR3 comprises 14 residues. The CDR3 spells CASKLGQGYNEQFF.

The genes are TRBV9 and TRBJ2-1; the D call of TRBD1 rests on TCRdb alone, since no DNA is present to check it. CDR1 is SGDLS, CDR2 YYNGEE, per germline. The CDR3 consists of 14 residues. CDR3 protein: CASSVGGTYNEQFF.